Below, 13 T cell receptor beta chains from the same sample are listed, as sequenced in a study of T cell changes during pregnancy in multiple sclerosis. Generated by immunoSEQ multiplex PCR, the TCRdb table keeps only in-frame clones and is missing some. The sample lists around 24,000 clones; 86% were seen once. Sample: CD8+ T cells from peripheral blood mononuclear cells, taken in the first trimester of pregnancy. These receptors were obtained from a female donor in good health, enrolled as a control in a pregnancy study.

In regard to this clone: A junction end diverges from the germline sequence, so it may reflect a read error. The chain links TRBV5-4 to TRBJ2-1; 11 bases are shared with TRBD2. CDR1 SGHNT and CDR2 YYREEE come from the germline V gene (reference sequence). CDR3 length: 15 amino acids. Here the CDR3 reads CASSRLAGYYTEQFF. The CDR3 bases are TGTGCCAGCAGCCGACTAGCGGGGTACTACACTGAGCAGTTCTTC.

The CDR3 here is CASSPRGTGGPEAFF. In DNA form, the CDR3 reads TGTGCCAGCAGCCCCCGCGGGACAGGGGGACCTGAAGCTTTCTTT. The chain employs TRBV13 and TRBJ1-1; TRBD1 matches 11 bases. The V gene's germline CDR1 is PRHDT and CDR2 FYEKMQ (reference sequence). The V gene end was trimmed by 5 bases and the J gene end by 6 bases; junction bases not matched to a gene: 8. This CDR3 spans 15 amino acids.

CDR3 loop: CASSIVYTTALEQFF. CDR3 DNA: TGTGCCAGTAGTATAGTATATACGACAGCTCTTGAGCAGTTCTTC. The J gene is TRBJ2-1, the V gene TRBV19; tentatively, D is TRBD1 (5 bases). Trimming pared 1 base from V and 9 bases from J, leaving 16 bases between. Germline V gene sequence: CDR1 LNHDA, CDR2 SQIVND (reference sequence). The CDR3 covers 15 residues.

The chain has TRBV28 and TRBJ1-1; D is ambiguous. This CDR3 contains 14 residues. V shed 4 bases and J shed 0 bases, with 9 bases lying between them. Germline CDR1 MDHEN, CDR2 SYDVKM. CDR3 protein: CASSYFPMNTEAFF. Written as DNA, the CDR3 is TGTGCCAGCAGTTACTTCCCCATGAACACTGAAGCTTTCTTT.

J is TRBJ1-1 and V is TRBV29-1; D perhaps matches TRBD1 (6 bases). Trimming left V 1 base short and J 0 bases short, with 12 bases between. Germline lookup yields CDR1 SQVTM and CDR2 ANQGSEA. The CDR3 has 15 amino acids. The CDR3 DNA reads as TGCAGCGTTGAAGTCCGACAGGTAGTGAACACTGAAGCTTTCTTT. Protein: CSVEVRQVVNTEAFF.

CDR3 nucleotides: TGTGCCAGCAGCGTACAGGGGTCAACTAATGAAAAACTGTTTTTT. This translates into CASSVQGSTNEKLFF. The chain has TRBV9 and TRBJ1-4, with D tentatively TRBD1 (6 bases). The germline V gene has CDR1 SGDLS and CDR2 YYNGEE. The CDR3 runs 15 residues. The V and J ends lost 1 base and 0 bases respectively, with 7 bases between them.

The chain couples TRBV7-2 to TRBJ2-7, with D possibly being TRBD2 (5 bases). CDR1 SGHTA and CDR2 FQGNSA come from the germline V gene. The length of the CDR3 is 13 residues. V gave up 3 bases and J gave up 4 bases, with 10 bases separating them. CDR3 nucleotides: TGTGCCAGCAGCTTCGACTATGGTTACGAGCAGTACTTC. It encodes CASSFDYGYEQYF.

This sequence joins TRBV6-6 and TRBJ1-1; D not resolved. In germline, CDR1 is MNHNY, CDR2 SVGAGI (reference sequence). The CDR3 loop spans 10 amino acids. The V and J ends lost 6 bases and 7 bases respectively, with 6 bases between them. The CDR3 DNA sequence: TGTGCCAGCAGCTTTAGTGAAGCTTTCTTT. This encodes CASSFSEAFF.

This chain uses TRBV27 with TRBJ2-7, with 7 bases matching TRBD1. The CDR3 loop spans 15 amino acids. From germline, CDR1 is MNHEY and CDR2 SMNVEV (reference sequence). After removal of 0 bases from V and 1 base from J, the junction contained 3 bases not matched to a gene. The CDR3 nucleotides are TGTGCCAGCAGTTTATCAGGGACAGCTTCCTACGAGCAGTACTTC. Amino acids: CASSLSGTASYEQYF.

The chain has TRBV7-3 and TRBJ2-1; TRBD2 agrees at 9 bases. Per germline, CDR1 SGHTA and CDR2 FQGTGA. Trimming took 4 bases from V and 9 from J; bases not matched to a gene: 7. The CDR3 has 14 amino acids. CDR3 nucleotide sequence: TGTGCCAGCAGCTCTGGGCGGGGGGGAGGTGAGCAGTTCTTC. Residues: CASSSGRGGGEQFF.

The chain links TRBV5-6 to TRBJ1-2; maybe TRBD1 (5 bases). The V end was cut by 0 bases, the J end by 4 bases, with 10 bases between. CDR3 length: 14 residues. Germline loops: CDR1 SGHDT, CDR2 YYEEEE. The CDR3 sequence: CASSLGQGSYGYTF. The CDR3 DNA sequence: TGTGCCAGCAGCTTGGGCCAGGGTAGCTATGGCTACACCTTC.

V gene TRBV6-4 combines with J gene TRBJ1-6; D call uncertain. Germline V CDR1 and CDR2: MRHNA, SNTAGT. V was cut by 8 bases and J by 7 bases, with 15 bases left in between. There are 14 residues in the CDR3. This CDR3 is CASSATAGNSPLHF. CDR3 nucleotides: TGTGCCAGCTCCGCTACGGCAGGCAATTCACCCCTCCACTTT.

The chain is built from TRBV7-9 and TRBJ2-1; 10 nucleotides match TRBD2. With V trimmed by 5 bases and J by 4 bases, 8 bases remained unmatched. Germline CDR1 SEHNR, CDR2 FQNEAQ (reference sequence). The CDR3 consists of 16 residues. Written as DNA, the CDR3 is TGTGCCAGCAGCCTATCTAGCGGGGGCGGGTACAATGAGCAGTTCTTC. Encoded protein: CASSLSSGGGYNEQFF. Filled out from reference TRBV7-9 and TRBJ2-1, the complete variable domain reads DTGVSQNPRHKITKRGQNVTFRCDPISEHNRLYWYRQTLGQGPEFLTYFQNEAQLEKSRLLSDRFSAERPKGSFSTLEIQRTEQGDSAMYLCASSLSSGGGYNEQFFGPGTRLTVL.